The 20 T cell receptor beta chains reported below all come from one sample, sequenced in a study of cytomegalovirus exposure and HLA in healthy donors (dated by TCRdb to 2015 to 2018). The library was made by the immunoSEQ multiplex PCR assay. For the multiplex PCR, a mixture combining 60 forward primers for TCR Vbeta segments and 13 reverse primers for TCR Jbeta segments was used. In its TCRdb copy, this immuneACCESS table keeps in-frame sequences only and misses some clones. Where compared with another copy, unresolved V genes explain less than half of these, and the others have no known cause. The sample includes roughly 290,000 clones, with roughly 80% observed a single time. The ten biggest clones cover less than 0.4% of the sample. Source material: PBMCs. The receptors stem from a girl under 10 years old in good health and CMV-seronegative.

Only one count was recorded for this clone. The chain recombines TRBV7-8 with TRBJ2-1; D is possibly TRBD2 (6 bases). V lost 6 bases to trimming and J lost 5 bases, with 17 bases between them. Germline CDR1 SGHVS, CDR2 FQNEAQ. This CDR3 is built from 15 residues. The CDR3 protein is CASRPLGTLDNEQFF. CDR3 coding DNA: TGTGCCAGCAGACCCCTGGGGACTTTGGACAATGAGCAGTTCTTC. Looking up the rest from reference TRBV7-8 and TRBJ2-1 gives the full variable domain: GAGVSQSPRYKVAKRGQDVALRCDPISGHVSLFWYQQALGQGPEFLTYFQNEAQLDKSGLPSDRFFAERPEGSVSTLKIQRTQQEDSAVYLCASRPLGTLDNEQFFGPGTRLTVL.

The V call is TRBV19, the J call TRBJ2-1; 10 bases are shared with TRBD2. The CDR3 totals 15 residues. CDR1 is LNHDA and CDR2 is SQIVND in the germline V gene (reference sequence). With 5 bases clipped from V and 8 bases from J, the junction kept 9 bases outside the gene matches. The CDR3: CASSSQRGGLYEQFF. CDR3 nucleotide sequence: TGTGCCAGTAGTTCCCAGCGGGGGGGTTTGTATGAGCAGTTCTTC.

This chain uses TRBV7-3 with TRBJ2-1, with 7 bases lining up with TRBD2. Germline V gene lookup returns CDR1 SGHTA and CDR2 FQGTGA. The CDR3 has 18 amino acids. Trimming removed 0 bases from V and 4 bases from J; junction bases left unmatched: 12. CDR3 sequence reads: CASSLTPSGAVRYNEQFF. For the CDR3, the DNA is TGTGCCAGCAGCTTAACGCCTAGCGGAGCCGTAAGATACAATGAGCAGTTCTTC.

This clone was counted only a few times. The V call is TRBV28, the J call TRBJ2-7; D is possibly TRBD1 (6 bases). The CDR3 totals 12 residues. Germline V gene lookup returns CDR1 MDHEN and CDR2 SYDVKM. Trimming pared 5 bases from V and 3 bases from J, leaving 8 bases between. The DNA of the CDR3 is TGTGCCAGCAGTGTACAGGGCTACGAGCAGTACTTC. Protein sequence: CASSVQGYEQYF.

The chain uses TRBV12-5 and TRBJ1-4, with a tentative D call TRBD1 (6 bases). Per the germline V gene, CDR1 is LGHNT and CDR2 is FRNRAP. Between the trimmed V and J ends, which lost 6 bases and 5 bases, there was a span of 16 bases. The length of the CDR3 is 15 residues. As DNA, the CDR3 is TGTGCTAGTGGCCGATCTACAGGGTTAAATGAAAAACTGTTTTTT. Encoded protein: CASGRSTGLNEKLFF.

The chain has TRBV4-1 and TRBJ2-3; a possible D gene is TRBD2 (5 bases). Per germline, CDR1 MGHRA and CDR2 YSYEKL. This CDR3 has 15 residues. Trimming cost V 1 base and J 0 bases, with 8 bases left between them. The CDR3 DNA follows: TGCGCCAGCAGCCAAGTAGGACTGAGCACAGATACGCAGTATTTT. This gives the protein CASSQVGLSTDTQYF.

V and J are TRBV7-2 and TRBJ2-7, with D perhaps matching TRBD2 (6 bases). There are 14 residues in the CDR3. V shed 0 bases and J shed 6 bases, with 12 bases lying between them. The germline V gene has CDR1 SGHTA and CDR2 FQGNSA. CDR3 in amino acids: CASSLAREVGEQYF. The CDR3 region has the DNA TGTGCCAGCAGCTTAGCCAGGGAGGTAGGCGAGCAGTACTTC.

This clone is a singleton in its sample. Other DNA sequences within the sample encode an identical CDR3. This chain links TRBV9 with TRBJ2-2, with D possibly matching TRBD2 (6 bases). Deletions cut 2 bases from V and 5 bases from J, with 7 bases between. This CDR3 has 13 amino acids. Germline lookup yields CDR1 SGDLS and CDR2 YYNGEE. CDR3 protein: CASSVGGTGELFF. The CDR3 DNA reads as TGTGCCAGCAGCGTGGGGGGTACCGGGGAGCTGTTTTTT.

The chain carries TRBV4-2 and TRBJ1-1; D perhaps matches TRBD1 (5 bases). Germline V gene lookup returns CDR1 LGHNA and CDR2 YNFKEQ. The CDR3 runs 15 residues. V lost 5 bases, J lost 2 bases, and 15 bases lay in between. The CDR3 loop is CASSKPDRKNTEAFF. CDR3 DNA sequence: TGTGCCAGCAGCAAACCAGACAGAAAAAACACTGAAGCTTTCTTT.

V gene TRBV28 combines with J gene TRBJ1-5; 9 bases are shared with TRBD1. The germline gives CDR1 MDHEN, CDR2 SYDVKM. The J segment lost 2 bases and the V segment lost 9 bases, leaving 2 bases of the junction unmatched. The CDR3 length is 13 residues. The CDR3 protein is CASRTGGNQPQHF. CDR3 nucleotides: TGTGCCAGTCGGACAGGGGGCAATCAGCCCCAGCATTTT.

This clone was recorded a few times. The chain is built from TRBV5-4 and TRBJ1-1; D call uncertain. This CDR3 is built from 12 residues. Germline V gene sequence: CDR1 SGHNT, CDR2 YYREEE (reference sequence). V was cut by 4 bases and J by 1 base, with 5 bases left in between. The CDR3 region is CASSPGNTEAFF. As DNA, the CDR3 is TGTGCCAGCAGCCCGGGGAACACTGAAGCTTTCTTT.

This clone was detected only a few times. The V and J genes are TRBV7-9 and TRBJ2-3; D perhaps matches TRBD2 (6 bases). Between the trimmed V and J ends, which lost 6 bases and 5 bases, there was a span of 9 bases. Germline values: CDR1 SEHNR, CDR2 FQNEAQ (reference sequence). This CDR3 spans 12 amino acids. The CDR3 here is CASRPTRDTQYF. The CDR3, as DNA: TGTGCCAGCAGACCGACTAGAGATACGCAGTATTTT. Filled out from reference TRBV7-9 and TRBJ2-3, the complete variable domain reads DTGVSQNPRHKITKRGQNVTFRCDPISEHNRLYWYRQTLGQGPEFLTYFQNEAQLEKSRLLSDRFSAERPKGSFSTLEIQRTEQGDSAMYLCASRPTRDTQYFGPGTRLTVL.

The chain has TRBV2 and TRBJ2-7, with D perhaps matching TRBD2 (6 bases). Trimming cost V 0 bases and J 1 base, with 13 bases left between them. This CDR3 is 16 amino acids long. CDR1 is SNHLY, CDR2 FYNNEI, per germline. This chain's CDR3 is CASSEAEGRGSYEQYF. For the CDR3, the DNA is TGTGCCAGCAGTGAAGCGGAGGGACGGGGATCCTACGAGCAGTACTTC. Full variable domain (missing parts from reference TRBV2 and TRBJ2-7): EPEVTQTPSHQVTQMGQEVILRCVPISNHLYFYWYRQILGQKVEFLVSFYNNEISEKSEIFDDQFSVERPDGSNFTLKIRSTKLEDSAMYFCASSEAEGRGSYEQYFGPGTRLTVT.

The chain carries TRBV2 and TRBJ2-6; tentatively, D is TRBD2 (6 bases). The germline gives CDR1 SNHLY, CDR2 FYNNEI. Deletions cut 9 bases from V and 1 base from J, with 13 bases between. There are 15 residues in the CDR3. CDR3 protein: CASFGGSSGANVLTF. The CDR3 DNA reads TGTGCCAGTTTTGGGGGGAGTTCTGGGGCCAACGTCCTGACTTTC.

This clone occurred a few times. The CDR3 sequence is CASRLPLGRYYGYTF. In nucleotides, the CDR3 is TGTGCCAGCAGACTACCACTAGGACGGTACTATGGCTACACCTTC. This rearrangement joins TRBV28 to TRBJ1-2; D gene ambiguous. The germline CDR1 and CDR2 sequences are MDHEN and SYDVKM. CDR3 length equals 15 residues. V shed 6 bases and J shed 3 bases, with 17 bases lying between them.

V is TRBV6-5 and J is TRBJ1-4, with D tentatively TRBD1 (5 bases). CDR1 is MNHEY, CDR2 SVGAGI, per germline. Trimming took 4 bases from V and 7 from J, leaving 10 bases between them. This CDR3 spans 13 amino acids. The CDR3 region is CASSLSGFEKLFF. DNA of the CDR3: TGTGCCAGCAGTTTATCAGGGTTTGAAAAACTGTTTTTT.

The V gene is TRBV6-5, the J gene TRBJ1-6; TRBD1 matches 7 bases. The V gene's germline CDR1 is MNHEY and CDR2 SVGAGI. The CDR3 runs to 16 residues. V shed 4 bases, J shed 10 bases, and the junction held 13 bases outside the gene matches. CDR3 loop: CASSLTGKSGLSPLHF. The CDR3 DNA sequence: TGTGCCAGCAGTTTGACAGGGAAGTCGGGGTTATCACCCCTCCACTTT.

The chain combines TRBV2 with TRBJ1-5; D may be TRBD1 (5 bases). Germline V gives CDR1 SNHLY, CDR2 FYNNEI. The CDR3 has 16 residues. V dropped 3 bases and J dropped 4 bases, with 16 bases sitting between them. The CDR3 sequence is CASSDPGGGVNQPQHF. DNA for the CDR3: TGTGCCAGCAGTGATCCCGGGGGAGGGGTTAATCAGCCCCAGCATTTT.

The chain recombines TRBV10-3 with TRBJ2-1, with 14 bases fitting TRBD2. This CDR3 comprises 18 residues. The germline CDR1 and CDR2 sequences are ENHRY and SYGVKD. Unmatched junction bases numbered 10, after V lost 3 bases and J lost 6 bases. The CDR3 DNA is TGTGCCATCAGTGAAGGGGGGACTAGCGGGAGAACGGGCAATGAGCAGTTCTTC. This encodes CAISEGGTSGRTGNEQFF.

The V and J genes are TRBV21-1 and TRBJ2-1; no check of the table's D call, TRBD1, against the DNA was made. TRBV21-1 is a pseudogene locus. This CDR3 contains 16 residues. CDR3 in amino acids: CASSKLRDRDFDEQFF. In DNA form, the CDR3 reads TGTGCCAGCAGCAAGTTGAGGGACAGGGATTTCGATGAGCAGTTCTTC.